The subject of this entry is one T cell receptor (beta chain). The antigen is unknown. The record originates from a study of T cell responses to AZD1222 COVID-19 vaccine. Overall study context: Pooling of second doses given at about 4 or about 12 weeks was done.

TCRdb keeps only in-frame clones here, not all; method: immunoSEQ multiplex PCR. The sample lists about 140,000 clones, roughly nine tenths occurring once. Study outcomes and limitations: The span of vaccine-associated CD4 TCRs extended across spike, with dominance at 160-218 and 743-854. Females made up more of the donors, who were largely white British, and clonal diversity may have come out too low. Repertoire sampling happened only post peak T cell response.

This receptor was identified in an adult in good health. The sequencing used peripheral blood, collected on day 0 of AZD1222 vaccination.

The CDR3 DNA follows: TGTGCCAGCAGTGATGATAGCGGGAGAAACAATGAGCAGTTCTTC. The encoded protein is CASSDDSGRNNEQFF. This chain uses TRBV2 with TRBJ2-1, with 9 bases matching TRBD2. CDR1 SNHLY and CDR2 FYNNEI come from the germline V gene. The CDR3 is 15 residues long. Trimming cost V 3 bases and J 5 bases; bases outside gene matches: 5.